The T cell receptor (beta chain) under discussion was sequenced for a study of monozygotic twins with inflammatory bowel disease. CDR1 and CDR2 (germline): SGHKS, YYEKEE (reference sequence). The CDR3 consists of 14 residues. TCRdb reprocessed the 5' RACE reads and keeps a single row for each CDR3 protein, giving no DNA. The table lists approximately 400,000 distinct CDR3 sequences. One blood sample of around 2.5 ml was taken from each donor. Turning to this clonotype: Its antigen is not identified.

Broader study findings: Clonotypes shared with others were fewer in IBD patients than in healthy twins, especially with disease activity. The data did not back a single strong IBD-associated clonotype or signal.

Input material: blood. The J gene is TRBJ2-7, the V gene TRBV5-5; TCRdb lists TRBD2, though no DNA is available to test this call. The receptor's source is a human donor with ulcerative colitis or Crohn's disease, or a healthy co-twin of an affected twin (not recorded which). CDR3 in amino acids: CASSFGTISYEQYF. Supplemented by reference TRBV5-5 and TRBJ2-7, the full variable domain reads DAGVTQSPTHLIKTRGQQVTLRCSPISGHKSVSWYQQVLGQGPQFIFQYYEKEERGRGNFPDRFSARQFPNYSSELNVNALLLGDSALYLCASSFGTISYEQYFGPGTRLTVT.